These 25 T cell receptor beta chains came from one sample sequenced in a study of blood T cell repertoires in COVID-19. Method: immunoSEQ multiplex PCR; TCRdb's copy keeps in-frame clones and lacks some. The sample yields 100,000 to 130,000 clones, 88% seen once. The sequenced sample was peripheral blood. The receptors were sampled from a human donor in a cohort sampled during active COVID-19.

This CDR3 is CSVEEDIPTRTDTQYF. CDR3 nucleotide sequence: TGCAGCGTTGAAGAAGACATTCCCACACGCACAGATACGCAGTATTTT. The chain couples TRBV29-1 to TRBJ2-3, with D unresolved. Germline V lookup: CDR1 SQVTM, CDR2 ANQGSEA. V lost 0 bases and J lost 1, with 14 bases in between. This CDR3 region has 16 residues.

The chain has TRBV4-1 and TRBJ1-2; D is possibly TRBD1 (6 bases). The length of the CDR3 is 16 residues. Germline CDR1 reads MGHRA; CDR2 reads YSYEKL. V lost 0 bases to trimming and J lost 4 bases, with 15 bases between them. The CDR3 region is CASSQDPGDGGYGYTF. For the CDR3, the DNA is TGCGCCAGCAGCCAAGACCCAGGGGATGGAGGCTATGGCTACACCTTC.

The rearrangement links TRBV9 to TRBJ2-1, with D unresolved. The CDR3 consists of 13 residues. V was pared by 0 bases and J by 8 bases, with 9 bases between. The germline gives CDR1 SGDLS, CDR2 YYNGEE. The CDR3 nucleotides are TGTGCCAGCAGCGTAGGAGGTTGGGATGAGCAGTTCTTC. It specifies CASSVGGWDEQFF.

The CDR3 DNA is TGTGCCAGCAGCGTAGGTCTAACTAACACCGGGGAGCTGTTTTTT. The encoded protein is CASSVGLTNTGELFF. This chain connects TRBV9 to TRBJ2-2, with no clear D. The CDR3 runs to 15 residues. Germline V CDR1 and CDR2: SGDLS, YYNGEE. V dropped 0 bases and J dropped 2 bases, with 8 bases sitting between them.

The genes are TRBV19 and TRBJ2-7; TRBD2 matches 12 bases. Trimming cost V 10 bases and J 2 bases; bases outside gene matches: 3. The CDR3 covers 13 residues. The germline V gene encodes CDR1 LNHDA and CDR2 SQIVND (reference sequence). The CDR3 sequence: CATLAGGTYEQYF. CDR3 DNA sequence: TGTGCCACCCTAGCGGGAGGGACCTACGAGCAGTACTTC. Combining the CDR3 with reference TRBV19 and TRBJ2-7 gives the whole variable domain DGGITQSPKYLFRKEGQNVTLSCEQNLNHDAMYWYRQDPGQGLRLIYYSQIVNDFQKGDIAEGYSVSREKKESFPLTVTSAQKNPTAFYLCATLAGGTYEQYFGPGTRLTVT.

The chain carries TRBV7-9 and TRBJ2-5; 12 nucleotides agree with TRBD2. V dropped 1 base and J dropped 5; count of bases not matched to a gene: 2. The CDR3 runs 15 residues. CDR1 and CDR2 from the germline V gene are SEHNR and FQNEAQ (reference sequence). The CDR3 region has the DNA TGTGCCAGCAGCTTAGGGACTAGCGGGAAGGAGACCCAGTACTTC. Translation gives CASSLGTSGKETQYF.

The chain is built from TRBV3-1 (or the pseudogene TRBV3-2) and TRBJ2-7; unclear D gene. This CDR3 comprises 12 residues. V was trimmed by 1 base and J by 5 bases, leaving 6 bases between them. In germline, CDR1 is LGHDT, CDR2 YNNKEL (reference sequence). The CDR3 reads CASSQGLHEQYF. In nucleotides, the CDR3 is TGTGCCAGCAGCCAAGGACTTCACGAGCAGTACTTC.

This chain uses TRBV7-9 with TRBJ1-5, with D tentatively TRBD1 (6 bases). The germline V gene has CDR1 SEHNR and CDR2 FQNEAQ (reference sequence). This CDR3 has 15 amino acids. V lost 5 bases, J lost 2 bases, and 13 bases lay in between. CDR3 residues: CASSRDRIGNQPQHF. The CDR3 DNA reads as TGTGCCAGCAGCCGAGACAGGATCGGCAATCAGCCCCAGCATTTT. Variable domain in full (rest from reference TRBV7-9 and TRBJ1-5): DTGVSQNPRHKITKRGQNVTFRCDPISEHNRLYWYRQTLGQGPEFLTYFQNEAQLEKSRLLSDRFSAERPKGSFSTLEIQRTEQGDSAMYLCASSRDRIGNQPQHFGDGTRLSIL.

J is TRBJ2-7 and V is TRBV10-3, with 10 positions matching TRBD2. CDR1 is ENHRY, CDR2 SYGVKD, per germline. The J segment lost 3 bases and the V segment lost 2 bases, leaving 4 bases of the junction unmatched. The CDR3 length is 15 residues. The CDR3 sequence is CAISETLAGVYEQYF. The CDR3 DNA reads as TGTGCCATCAGTGAGACGCTAGCGGGAGTCTACGAGCAGTACTTC.

The chain employs TRBV2 and TRBJ1-5, with D unresolved. From germline, CDR1 is SNHLY and CDR2 FYNNEI. Deletions cut 6 bases from V and 3 bases from J, with 12 bases between. This CDR3 comprises 14 residues. CDR3 loop: CASSYRSTNQPQHF. CDR3 bases: TGTGCCAGCAGCTACCGGTCTACCAATCAGCCCCAGCATTTT. Variable domain in full (rest from reference TRBV2 and TRBJ1-5): EPEVTQTPSHQVTQMGQEVILRCVPISNHLYFYWYRQILGQKVEFLVSFYNNEISEKSEIFDDQFSVERPDGSNFTLKIRSTKLEDSAMYFCASSYRSTNQPQHFGDGTRLSIL.

This clone was picked up one time. The chain carries TRBV23-1 and TRBJ1-5; tentatively, D is TRBD1 (6 bases). TRBV23-1 is classed as an ORF, of uncertain function. Trimming removed 2 bases from V and 6 bases from J, with 11 bases in between. The CDR3 sequence is 14 residues long. The CDR3 DNA reads as TGCGCCAGCAGTCAACCTTGGGGGCCTCAGCCCCAGCATTTT. Amino acids: CASSQPWGPQPQHF.

The chain employs TRBV5-1 and TRBJ2-2; 9 nucleotides align to TRBD1. The CDR3 runs to 18 residues. Germline CDR1 is SGHRS and CDR2 is YFSETQ. V was pared by 0 bases and J by 4 bases, with 10 bases of the junction left unmatched. The DNA for the CDR3 is TGCGCCAGCAGCTTGGGAAGATCGGGACAGGGATTCACCGGGGAGCTGTTTTTT. The encoded protein is CASSLGRSGQGFTGELFF. The variable domain in full, with the rest retrieved from reference TRBV5-1 and TRBJ2-2, is KAGVTQTPRYLIKTRGQQVTLSCSPISGHRSVSWYQQTPGQGLQFLFEYFSETQRNKGNFPGRFSGRQFSNSRSEMNVSTLELGDSALYLCASSLGRSGQGFTGELFFGEGSRLTVL.

CDR3 in amino acids: CASSKGGASYNEQFF. The CDR3 nucleotides are TGTGCCAGTAGTAAGGGCGGGGCTTCCTACAATGAGCAGTTCTTC. The V gene is TRBV19, the J gene TRBJ2-1, with D perhaps matching TRBD2 (6 bases). The CDR3 has 15 residues. Trimming left V 4 bases short and J 1 base short, with 11 bases between. From germline, CDR1 is LNHDA and CDR2 SQIVND (reference sequence).

This clone was observed once. The V call is TRBV11-3, the J call TRBJ1-3, with D tentatively TRBD1 (6 bases). Looked up from germline, CDR1 is SGHNT and CDR2 is YENEEA. Trimming left V 6 bases short and J 1 base short, with 22 bases between. The CDR3 totals 18 residues. The CDR3 DNA reads TGTGCCAGCAGGACACGGATCCGACAGGATTTATCTGGAAACACCATATATTTT. It translates to CASRTRIRQDLSGNTIYF.

The rearrangement links TRBV18 to TRBJ2-2; 9 nucleotides match TRBD2. This CDR3 has 18 amino acids. The V segment lost 5 bases and the J segment 3 bases; nucleotides outside the gene matches: 13. CDR1 is KGHSH and CDR2 is LQKENI in the germline V gene. This chain's CDR3 is CASSSRLAGGPDTGELFF. DNA of the CDR3: TGTGCCAGCTCATCCCGGTTGGCGGGAGGGCCCGACACCGGGGAGCTGTTTTTT.

The rearrangement joins TRBV13 to TRBJ2-3; 10 positions agree with TRBD1. This CDR3 spans 16 amino acids. Trimming removed 3 bases from V and 3 bases from J; junction bases left unmatched: 6. Germline assignment: CDR1 PRHDT and CDR2 FYEKMQ (reference sequence). The CDR3 sequence: CASSLRTGQGTDTQYF. CDR3 DNA sequence: TGTGCCAGCAGCTTGAGGACGGGACAGGGGACAGATACGCAGTATTTT.

J is TRBJ2-7 and V is TRBV27; unclear D gene. The CDR3 runs 12 residues. Trimming took off 4 bases at V and 3 bases at J, with 7 bases between the two ends. From germline, CDR1 is MNHEY and CDR2 SMNVEV (reference sequence). CDR3 sequence: CASSSVHYEQYF. CDR3 bases: TGTGCCAGCAGTTCGGTCCACTACGAGCAGTACTTC.

This chain connects TRBV19 to TRBJ1-2, with TRBD1 matching over 8 bases. The CDR3 has 15 residues. Trimming at V came to 6 bases and at J to 2 bases, leaving 8 bases not matched to a gene. CDR1 and CDR2 (germline): LNHDA, SQIVND (reference sequence). CDR3 amino acids: CASRSPGQENYGYTF. CDR3 sequence (DNA): TGTGCCAGTAGGTCCCCGGGACAGGAGAACTATGGCTACACCTTC.

On this clone itself: Other DNA sequences within the sample encode an identical CDR3. The chain uses TRBV2 and TRBJ1-5; 7 positions agree with TRBD1. Germline V gene sequence: CDR1 SNHLY, CDR2 FYNNEI. The CDR3 is made up of 14 amino acids. J lost 3 bases, V lost 5 bases, and 4 bases had no gene match. The CDR3 loop is CASSRGTVNQPQHF. In nucleotides, the CDR3 is TGTGCCAGCAGTCGGGGGACAGTCAATCAGCCCCAGCATTTT.

The V gene is TRBV18, the J gene TRBJ1-1; D gene uncertain. CDR1 is KGHSH, CDR2 LQKENI, per germline. Trimming cost V 3 bases and J 0 bases, with 5 bases left between them. The CDR3 totals 13 residues. The CDR3 DNA is TGTGCCAGCTCACCTTCCATGAACACTGAAGCTTTCTTT. Translation: CASSPSMNTEAFF.

V and J are TRBV12-3 or TRBV12-4 and TRBJ1-1; TRBD1 matches 7 bases. Trimming at V came to 6 bases and at J to 4 bases, leaving 5 bases not matched to a gene. This CDR3 region has 13 residues. The DNA of the CDR3 is TGTGCCAGCAGCCCCCCAGGGGGCACTGAAGCTTTCTTT. Translating gives CASSPPGGTEAFF.

The chain has TRBV5-1 and TRBJ1-6; 8 bases agree with TRBD1. This CDR3 has 16 residues. V lost 2 bases and J lost 6; bases outside the gene matches: 7. CDR1 is SGHRS, CDR2 YFSETQ, per germline. The CDR3 is CASSFSGTGGNSPLHF. DNA for the CDR3: TGCGCCAGCAGCTTCTCCGGGACAGGAGGTAATTCACCCCTCCACTTT.

The CDR3 region is CAWTLQSSGNTIYF. The CDR3 DNA reads TGTGCCTGGACCCTACAGAGCTCTGGAAACACCATATATTTT. V gene TRBV30 combines with J gene TRBJ1-3, with unresolved D. V shed 4 bases and J shed 0 bases, with 10 bases lying between them. This CDR3 contains 14 residues. Germline CDR1 is GTSNPN and CDR2 is SVGIG (reference sequence).

The chain carries TRBV10-3 and TRBJ2-7; the match to TRBD1 covers 9 bases. The CDR3 loop spans 15 amino acids. CDR1 is ENHRY and CDR2 is SYGVKD in the germline V gene. The trim removed 3 bases at V and 3 bases at J, leaving 6 bases unmatched. The CDR3: CAISETGTGHYEQYF. The CDR3 coding sequence is TGTGCCATCAGTGAAACCGGGACAGGGCACTACGAGCAGTACTTC.

V and J are TRBV5-1 and TRBJ2-3; D remains unclear. Per the germline V gene, CDR1 is SGHRS and CDR2 is YFSETQ. Between the trimmed V and J ends, which lost 0 bases and 2 bases, there was a span of 7 bases. The CDR3 sequence is 14 residues long. CDR3 residues: CASSLGQVTDTQYF. In nucleotides, the CDR3 is TGCGCCAGCAGCTTGGGTCAGGTCACAGATACGCAGTATTTT.